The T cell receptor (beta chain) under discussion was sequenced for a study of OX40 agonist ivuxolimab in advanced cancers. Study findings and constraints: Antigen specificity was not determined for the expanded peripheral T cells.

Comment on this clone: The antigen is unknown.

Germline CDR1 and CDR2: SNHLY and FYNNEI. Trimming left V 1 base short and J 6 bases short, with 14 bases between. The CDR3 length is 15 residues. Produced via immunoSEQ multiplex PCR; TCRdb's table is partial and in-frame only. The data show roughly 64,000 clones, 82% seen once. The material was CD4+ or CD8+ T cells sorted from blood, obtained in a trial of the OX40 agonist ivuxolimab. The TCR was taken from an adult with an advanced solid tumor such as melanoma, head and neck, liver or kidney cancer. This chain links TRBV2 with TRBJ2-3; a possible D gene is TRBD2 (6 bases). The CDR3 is CASSEESAGGDTQYF. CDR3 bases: TGTGCCAGCAGTGAAGAGTCCGCAGGAGGGGATACGCAGTATTTT.